This T cell receptor (beta chain) was retrieved from a study of OX40 agonist ivuxolimab in advanced cancers. Study context: Patients were infused with ivuxolimab every 2 weeks at 0.01 to 10 mg/kg. Study-wide findings and caveats: CD8+ T cells showed, on average, more clonal expansion than CD4+ cells.

In regard to this clone: Its antigen is undetermined.

TCRdb keeps only in-frame clones here, not all; method: immunoSEQ multiplex PCR. Found here are just under 75,000 clones, around 90% of them singletons; the top ten hold around 0.4%. The receptor comes from an adult with an advanced solid tumor such as melanoma, head and neck, liver or kidney cancer. The sequencing used CD4+ or CD8+ T cells sorted from blood, collected in a trial of the OX40 agonist ivuxolimab.

CDR3 bases: TGTGCCATCAGTGATGGGGCTAGCGGGAGGGCAGATACGCAGTATTTT. Protein sequence: CAISDGASGRADTQYF. The chain links TRBV10-3 to TRBJ2-3; TRBD2 matches 12 bases. This CDR3 spans 16 amino acids. CDR1 ENHRY and CDR2 SYGVKD come from the germline V gene. Germline trimming cut 3 bases from V and 4 bases from J; bases unmatched to any gene: 5.